This TCR beta chain emerged from a study of patients and donors after allogeneic stem cell transplantation. This clonotype was seen repeatedly, ten times or more. V was trimmed by 3 bases and J by 6 bases, leaving 8 bases between them. The CDR3 is 13 amino acids. TCRdb redid the calling of the RT-PCR reads with MiXCR, one entry per CDR3 protein. Among 900,000 to 1,000,000 distinct CDR3 sequences, approximately 18% were seen once, and the ten largest hold 5% to 6.5%. Sequenced material: blood, either unsorted or a sorted T cell fraction (not recorded which). The receptor was derived from a human donor who was either an allogeneic HSCT recipient or a stem cell or donor lymphocyte infusion donor (not recorded which). It is not recorded whose cells these are; they may come from a transplant donor. V and J are TRBV12-3 or TRBV12-4 and TRBJ2-2; possibly TRBD1 for D (5 bases). The CDR3 is CASSFQGAGELFF. In nucleotides, the CDR3 is TGTGCCAGCAGTTTCCAGGGCGCCGGGGAGCTGTTTTTT.